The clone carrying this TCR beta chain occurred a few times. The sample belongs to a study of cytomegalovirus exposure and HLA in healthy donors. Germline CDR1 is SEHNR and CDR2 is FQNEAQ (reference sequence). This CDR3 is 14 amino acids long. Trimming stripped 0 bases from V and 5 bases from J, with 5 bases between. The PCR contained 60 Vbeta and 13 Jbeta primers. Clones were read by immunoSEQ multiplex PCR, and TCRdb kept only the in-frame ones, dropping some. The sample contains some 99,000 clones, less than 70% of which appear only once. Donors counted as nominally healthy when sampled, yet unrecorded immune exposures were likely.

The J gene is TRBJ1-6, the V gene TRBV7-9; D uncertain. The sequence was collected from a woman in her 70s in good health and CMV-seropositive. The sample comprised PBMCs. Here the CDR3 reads CASSLARNNSPLHF. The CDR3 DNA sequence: TGTGCCAGCAGCTTAGCGAGGAATAATTCACCCCTCCACTTT.